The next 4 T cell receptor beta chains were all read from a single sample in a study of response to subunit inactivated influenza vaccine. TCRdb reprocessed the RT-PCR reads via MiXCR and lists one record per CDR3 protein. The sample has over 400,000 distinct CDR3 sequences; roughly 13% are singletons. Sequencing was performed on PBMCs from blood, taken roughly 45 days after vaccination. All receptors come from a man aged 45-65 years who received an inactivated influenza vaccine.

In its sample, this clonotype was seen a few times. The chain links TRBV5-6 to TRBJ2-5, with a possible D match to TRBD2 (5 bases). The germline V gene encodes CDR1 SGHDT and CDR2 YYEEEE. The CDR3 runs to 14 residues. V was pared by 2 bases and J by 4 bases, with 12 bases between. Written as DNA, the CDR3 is TGTGCCAGCAGCTTAGAGGGTAGAGCAGAGACCCAGTACTTC. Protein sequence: CASSLEGRAETQYF.

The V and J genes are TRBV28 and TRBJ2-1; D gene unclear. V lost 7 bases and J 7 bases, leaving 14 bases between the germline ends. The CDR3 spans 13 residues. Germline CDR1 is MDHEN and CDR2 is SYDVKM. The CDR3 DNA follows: TGTGCCAGCAATCGTCGAGGTTTGAATGAGCAGTTCTTC. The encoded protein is CASNRRGLNEQFF.

The CDR3 DNA sequence: TGTGCCAGCAGCCTCCTGTGGGATGAGCAGTTCTTC. Amino acid sequence: CASSLLWDEQFF. The chain is built from TRBV7-8 and TRBJ2-1; no firm D call. Trimming took 5 bases from V and 8 from J, leaving 10 bases between them. This CDR3 contains 12 residues. Germline-derived CDR1 and CDR2 are SGHVS and FQNEAQ.

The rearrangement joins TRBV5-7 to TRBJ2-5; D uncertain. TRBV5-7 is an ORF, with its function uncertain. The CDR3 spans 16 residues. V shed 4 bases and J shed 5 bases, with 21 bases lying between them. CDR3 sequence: CASSPGHRCFLETQYF. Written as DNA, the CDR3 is TGTGCCAGCAGCCCCGGGCACCGGTGCTTTCTCGAGACCCAGTACTTC.